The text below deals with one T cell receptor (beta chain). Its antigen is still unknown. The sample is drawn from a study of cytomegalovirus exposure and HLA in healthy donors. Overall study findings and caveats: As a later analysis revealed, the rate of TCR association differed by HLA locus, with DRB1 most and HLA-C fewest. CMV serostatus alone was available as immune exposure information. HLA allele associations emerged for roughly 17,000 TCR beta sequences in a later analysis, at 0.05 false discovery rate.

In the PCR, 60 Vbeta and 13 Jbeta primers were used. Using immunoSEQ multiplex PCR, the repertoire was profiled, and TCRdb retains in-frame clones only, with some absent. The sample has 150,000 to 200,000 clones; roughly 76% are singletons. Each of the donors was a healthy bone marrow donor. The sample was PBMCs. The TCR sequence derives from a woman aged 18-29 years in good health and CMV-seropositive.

The CDR3 sequence: CASSPQAGLSYNEQFF. Here the CDR3 DNA reads TGTGCCAGCAGTCCCCAGGCGGGGCTCTCCTACAATGAGCAGTTCTTC. The chain joins TRBV6-6 to TRBJ2-1, with TRBD2 as a possible D gene (6 bases). Germline CDR1 is MNHNY and CDR2 is SVGAGI (reference sequence). Trimming took off 5 bases at V and 0 bases at J, with 14 bases between the two ends. The CDR3 covers 16 residues.